These 28 T cell receptor beta chains came from one sample sequenced in a study of T cell responses to AZD1222 COVID-19 vaccine. Profiling relied on immunoSEQ multiplex PCR, and the TCRdb table lists in-frame clones only, not all of them. This sample has some 170,000 clones, with roughly 94% found just once. The specimen comprised peripheral blood, sampled 28 days after the second AZD1222 dose. Receptors originate from an adult who received the AZD1222 COVID-19 vaccine.

This chain connects TRBV19 to TRBJ2-2, with a possible D match to TRBD1 (5 bases). This CDR3 comprises 16 residues. Germline V gene sequence: CDR1 LNHDA, CDR2 SQIVND (reference sequence). Trimming took 6 bases from V and 2 from J, leaving 16 bases between them. CDR3 sequence: CASRRTQGRNTGELFF. CDR3 DNA sequence: TGTGCCAGTAGGAGGACCCAGGGTCGTAACACCGGGGAGCTGTTTTTT.

This chain links TRBV9 with TRBJ2-3; 8 bases fit TRBD2. V lost 4 bases and J lost 2; bases outside the gene matches: 6. The CDR3 runs to 15 residues. Germline CDR1 reads SGDLS; CDR2 reads YYNGEE. The CDR3 sequence is CASSLGLANTDTQYF. CDR3 DNA sequence: TGTGCCAGCAGCTTAGGACTAGCCAACACAGATACGCAGTATTTT.

The V gene is TRBV18, the J gene TRBJ2-7, with TRBD1 matching 12 bases. The CDR3 contains 15 residues. J gave up 6 bases and V 5 bases, and 8 bases lay outside the gene matches. CDR1 and CDR2 from the germline V gene are KGHSH and LQKENI. The CDR3 coding sequence is TGTGCCAGCTCAAAACCGGGACAGGGGGCCCTCGAGCAGTACTTC. The encoded protein is CASSKPGQGALEQYF. Together with reference TRBV18 and TRBJ2-7, the CDR3 gives the full variable domain: NAGVMQNPRHLVRRRGQEARLRCSPMKGHSHVYWYRQLPEEGLKFMVYLQKENIIDESGMPKERFSAEFPKEGPSILRIQQVVRGDSAAYFCASSKPGQGALEQYFGPGTRLTVT.

V and J are TRBV5-8 and TRBJ2-7; D is unclear. Germline V gives CDR1 SGHTS, CDR2 YDEGEE. V was shortened by 5 bases and J by 4 bases, with 10 bases between the two germline ends. The CDR3 spans 12 residues. The CDR3 sequence: CASRSYGYEQYF. CDR3 nucleotide sequence: TGTGCCAGCAGGTCTTATGGGTACGAGCAGTACTTC. Looking up the rest from reference TRBV5-8 and TRBJ2-7 gives the full variable domain: EAGVTQSPTHLIKTRGQQATLRCSPISGHTSVYWYQQALGLGLQFLLWYDEGEERNRGNFPPRFSGRQFPNYSSELNVNALELEDSALYLCASRSYGYEQYFGPGTRLTVT.

The rearrangement joins TRBV29-1 to TRBJ2-1; no firm D call. Looked up from germline, CDR1 is SQVTM and CDR2 is ANQGSEA. Deletions cut 5 bases from V and 5 bases from J, with 4 bases between. This CDR3 has 10 amino acids. The CDR3 region has the DNA TGCAGCGTTCTAAACAATGAGCAGTTCTTC. Translation gives CSVLNNEQFF.

This chain links TRBV7-2 with TRBJ1-6; TRBD1 matches 7 bases. Germline values: CDR1 SGHTA, CDR2 FQGNSA. The CDR3 is 13 amino acids. The ends lost 5 bases at V and 14 bases at J; junction bases unmatched: 9. The CDR3 is CASSTSGGSALHF. In DNA, the CDR3 is TGTGCCAGCAGCACCTCAGGGGGATCGGCCCTCCACTTT.

This rearrangement joins TRBV5-5 to TRBJ1-2; TRBD1 aligns across 7 bases. The CDR3 consists of 13 residues. Germline V gene sequence: CDR1 SGHKS, CDR2 YYEKEE (reference sequence). The V and J ends lost 0 bases and 9 bases, in that order; junction bases with no gene match: 5. Here the CDR3 DNA reads TGTGCCAGCAGCTTGGTTGTAGGGGGCAGCTACACCTTC. Amino acids: CASSLVVGGSYTF.

The chain carries TRBV10-2 and TRBJ2-7, with 12 bases matching TRBD2. Trimming took 3 bases from V and 0 from J; bases not matched to a gene: 15. Germline CDR1 WSHSY, CDR2 SAAADI. CDR3 length equals 20 residues. This CDR3 is CASSDDTSGRRGLSSYEQYF. The CDR3, as DNA: TGCGCCAGCAGTGATGACACTAGCGGGAGGAGGGGACTCAGCTCCTACGAGCAGTACTTC.

V and J are TRBV10-3 and TRBJ2-1; 9 bases agree with TRBD2. Germline CDR1 and CDR2: ENHRY and SYGVKD. V shed 5 bases, J shed 8 bases, and the junction held 10 bases outside the gene matches. CDR3 length: 15 amino acids. The CDR3 sequence: CAISRTKREEDEQFF. The CDR3, as DNA: TGTGCCATCAGTCGGACTAAGCGGGAGGAAGATGAGCAGTTCTTC.

The rearrangement joins TRBV19 to TRBJ2-1, with D tentatively TRBD2 (6 bases). The CDR3 consists of 15 residues. CDR1 is LNHDA, CDR2 SQIVND, per germline (reference sequence). Trimming took 5 bases from V and 3 from J, leaving 14 bases between them. CDR3: CASSLQEGDYNEQFF. The CDR3 region has the DNA TGTGCCAGTAGTTTGCAGGAGGGAGACTACAATGAGCAGTTCTTC.

This clone was seen only a few times. This chain uses TRBV21-1 with TRBJ1-5; TRBD1 is taken as the D call from the table, unchecked against the DNA. TRBV21-1 is a pseudogene. The CDR3 is 18 amino acids. CDR3 residues: CASSKPTRGRTLNQPQHF. The CDR3 nucleotides are TGTGCCAGCAGCAAACCGACCAGGGGCCGCACCCTCAATCAGCCCCAGCATTTT.

The gene calls are TRBV15 and TRBJ2-1; a possible D gene is TRBD1 (6 bases). Germline lookup yields CDR1 LNHNV and CDR2 YYDKDF (reference sequence). The CDR3 consists of 16 residues. Trimming removed 0 bases from V and 10 bases from J, with 19 bases in between. The CDR3 is CATSRDRGTGLREQFF. The CDR3 DNA is TGTGCCACCAGCAGAGATCGGGGTACAGGGCTAAGGGAGCAGTTCTTC.

CDR3 sequence reads: CASSPLDPTGRGYGYTF. As DNA, the CDR3 is TGTGCCAGCTCACCGCTTGACCCCACAGGGAGAGGGTATGGCTACACCTTC. V usage is TRBV18 and J usage is TRBJ1-2; tentative D call: TRBD1 (6 bases). V was pared by 3 bases and J by 5 bases, with 22 bases between. Per the germline V gene, CDR1 is KGHSH and CDR2 is LQKENI. The CDR3 extends over 17 amino acids.

This rearrangement joins TRBV5-1 to TRBJ2-7; perhaps TRBD1 as D (5 bases). Trimming shortened V by 1 base and J by 5 bases, and 13 bases separated the two germline ends. CDR1 and CDR2 from the germline V gene are SGHRS and YFSETQ. The CDR3 extends over 14 amino acids. The CDR3, as DNA: TGCGCCAGCAGCTTGAGGCAGGGTTTCGACGAGCAGTACTTC. Its protein product is CASSLRQGFDEQYF.

The V gene is TRBV7-8, the J gene TRBJ2-3; perhaps TRBD2 as D (6 bases). Germline V CDR1 and CDR2: SGHVS, FQNEAQ. The V gene lost 1 base and the J gene lost 2 bases, with 10 bases spanning the gap. The CDR3 sequence is 15 residues long. CDR3: CASSLGTGDTDTQYF. For the CDR3, the DNA is TGTGCCAGCAGCTTAGGGACGGGGGACACAGATACGCAGTATTTT.

V and J are TRBV29-1 and TRBJ1-1; D gene unclear. Trimming removed 6 bases from V and 0 bases from J, with 14 bases in between. This CDR3 is built from 14 residues. Germline V gene sequence: CDR1 SQVTM, CDR2 ANQGSEA. CDR3 loop: CSVRSGFMNTEAFF. In nucleotides, the CDR3 is TGCAGCGTCCGATCCGGGTTCATGAACACTGAAGCTTTCTTT.

V gene TRBV10-1 combines with J gene TRBJ1-1; 9 nucleotides line up with TRBD1. CDR1 is WNHNN and CDR2 is SYGVQD in the germline V gene (reference sequence). J lost 11 bases, V lost 4 bases, and 5 bases had no gene match. The CDR3 sequence is 12 residues long. CDR3 amino acids: CASSAGTGLAFF. The CDR3 DNA reads as TGCGCCAGCAGTGCCGGGACAGGGCTGGCTTTCTTT.

This chain uses TRBV3-1 (or the pseudogene TRBV3-2) with TRBJ2-1; 8 nucleotides match TRBD2. The CDR3 has 12 amino acids. V lost 9 bases, J lost 3 bases, and 1 base stayed unmatched. Germline loops: CDR1 LGHDT, CDR2 YNNKEL (reference sequence). CDR3 nucleotides: TGTGCCAGTAGCGGGGTCTACAATGAGCAGTTCTTC. It yields the protein CASSGVYNEQFF.

CDR3 in amino acids: CASSLGSVSGAPPREQYF. For the CDR3, the DNA is TGTGCCAGCAGCTTAGGATCCGTTAGCGGGGCTCCTCCGAGGGAGCAGTACTTC. This chain joins TRBV7-6 and TRBJ2-7, with TRBD2 matching 8 bases. V lost 1 base to trimming and J lost 7 bases; unmatched junction nucleotides: 18. Germline CDR1 SGHVS, CDR2 FNYEAQ. This CDR3 spans 18 amino acids.

The CDR3 protein is CASSSKDPTDTQYF. CDR3 DNA: TGCGCCAGCAGCTCCAAGGACCCTACAGATACGCAGTATTTT. V is TRBV5-1 and J is TRBJ2-3; D is unclear. The CDR3 has 14 amino acids. V dropped 3 bases and J dropped 3 bases, with 11 bases sitting between them. CDR1 is SGHRS and CDR2 is YFSETQ in the germline V gene.

This chain uses TRBV28 with TRBJ2-3; 7 bases fit TRBD2. Germline values: CDR1 MDHEN, CDR2 SYDVKM. CDR3 length: 16 residues. V was clipped by 2 bases and J by 4 bases; unmatched bases: 9. The CDR3 region has the DNA TGTGCCAGCAGTTTACTGGCGGGAGTGGGGTCAGATACGCAGTATTTT. Encoded protein: CASSLLAGVGSDTQYF.

This clone showed up just once. This chain uses TRBV5-6 with TRBJ1-5; D gene ambiguous. V was shortened by 4 bases and J by 4 bases, with 9 bases between the two germline ends. Germline V lookup: CDR1 SGHDT, CDR2 YYEEEE. The CDR3 sequence is 13 residues long. CDR3 DNA sequence: TGTGCCAGCAGCCATGGACGGAATCAGCCCCAGCATTTT. Residues: CASSHGRNQPQHF.

Of note for this clone: The junction and the germline gene differ at one end; a read error may be behind it. The same CDR3 is also encoded by other DNA sequences in this sample. This CDR3 reads CASSDRIGELFF. In nucleotides, the CDR3 is TGTGCCAGCAGTGACCGGATCGGGGAACTGTTTTTT. J is TRBJ2-2 and V is TRBV6-1; tentative D call: TRBD2 (5 bases). The CDR3 runs to 12 residues. Germline V gene sequence: CDR1 MNHNS, CDR2 SASEGT.

This clone has only a few counts. The chain carries TRBV5-8 and TRBJ2-7; D perhaps matches TRBD1 (7 bases). CDR3 length: 15 residues. Germline V gene sequence: CDR1 SGHTS, CDR2 YDEGEE. V dropped 0 bases and J dropped 6 bases, with 16 bases sitting between them. The CDR3 spells CASSLEWRGQGEQYF. DNA of the CDR3: TGTGCCAGCAGCTTGGAGTGGAGGGGGCAGGGCGAGCAGTACTTC.

The rearrangement links TRBV6-6 to TRBJ1-2, with unresolved D. Between the trimmed V and J ends, which lost 2 bases and 0 bases, there was a span of 4 bases. The CDR3 is made up of 13 amino acids. Germline V lookup: CDR1 MNHNY, CDR2 SVGAGI (reference sequence). The CDR3 DNA sequence: TGTGCCAGCAGTTACAGCGCTAACTATGGCTACACCTTC. The encoded protein is CASSYSANYGYTF.

J is TRBJ1-2 and V is TRBV24-1; tentative D call: TRBD1 (6 bases). The CDR3 loop spans 16 amino acids. Germline CDR1 is KGHDR and CDR2 is SFDVKD. The V end lost 2 bases, the J end lost 5 bases, and 17 bases lay between the germline ends. The CDR3 nucleotides read TGTGCCACCAGTGATTGGGCTAGGGGGAAACGGTATGGCTACACCTTC. It specifies CATSDWARGKRYGYTF.

Notes on this clone: This same CDR3 is encoded by further DNA sequences in the sample. The V call is TRBV12-3 or TRBV12-4, the J call TRBJ2-1, with D uncertain. With 2 bases removed from V and 7 bases from J, the gap between germline ends came to 3 bases. CDR3 size: 11 residues. The CDR3 DNA is TGTGCCAGCAGTTTACGGAATGAGCAGTTCTTC. It specifies CASSLRNEQFF.

The chain links TRBV2 to TRBJ1-2; no clear D. The germline gives CDR1 SNHLY, CDR2 FYNNEI. The V end lost 5 bases, the J end lost 1 base, and 14 bases lay between the germline ends. This CDR3 is built from 15 residues. In DNA form, the CDR3 reads TGTGCCAGCAGTCCTAACCAGGTACTTAACTATGGCTACACCTTC. This translates into CASSPNQVLNYGYTF.